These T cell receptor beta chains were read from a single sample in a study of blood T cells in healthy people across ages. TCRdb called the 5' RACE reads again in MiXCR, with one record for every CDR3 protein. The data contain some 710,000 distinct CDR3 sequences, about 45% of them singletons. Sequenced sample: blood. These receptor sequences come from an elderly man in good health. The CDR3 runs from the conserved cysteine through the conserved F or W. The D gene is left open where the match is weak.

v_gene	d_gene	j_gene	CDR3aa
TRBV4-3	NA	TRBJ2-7	CASSRLRAYNEQYF
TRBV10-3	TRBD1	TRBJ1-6	CAISEGQGPSNSPLHF
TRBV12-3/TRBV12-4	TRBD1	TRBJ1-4	CASRLTGAREKLFF
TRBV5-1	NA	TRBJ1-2	CASSRDGAQGNYGYTF
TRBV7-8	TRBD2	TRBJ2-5	CASSVETSGQETQYF
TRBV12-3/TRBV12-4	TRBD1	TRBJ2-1	CASSPTTGGYGEQFF
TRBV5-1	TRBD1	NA	CASSLGQGFYNEQYF
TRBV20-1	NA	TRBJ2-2	CSASTPGYTGELFF
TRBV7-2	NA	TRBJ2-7	CASSLERFSYEQYF
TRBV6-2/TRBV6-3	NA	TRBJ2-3	CASSYSVRSSTDTQYF
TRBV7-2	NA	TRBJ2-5	CASSLGDAAGYF
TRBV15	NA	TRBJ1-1	CATSRDHGPNTEAFF
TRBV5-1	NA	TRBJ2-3	CASSPRQAGNTDTQYF
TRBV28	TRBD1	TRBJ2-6	CAGSLMGQTTGANVLTF
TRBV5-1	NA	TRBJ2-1	CASSSRGFLWEAGGDEQFF
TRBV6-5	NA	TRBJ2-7	CASSYSNGIYEQYF
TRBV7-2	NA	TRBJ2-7	CASSSSVGGPSYEQYF
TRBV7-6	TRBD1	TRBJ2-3	CASSREGQNTDTQYF
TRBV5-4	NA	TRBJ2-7	CASSLGPHELGSYEQYF
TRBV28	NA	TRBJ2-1	CASSFSGQGGYNEQFF
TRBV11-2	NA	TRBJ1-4	CASSLNPDVGEKLFF
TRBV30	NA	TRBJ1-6	CAWSGDSYNSPLHF
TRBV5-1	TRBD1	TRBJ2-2	CASSLGQGIMGELFF
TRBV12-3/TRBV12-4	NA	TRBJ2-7	CASKYRGSYEQYF
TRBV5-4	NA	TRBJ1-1	CASRKDQNTEAFF
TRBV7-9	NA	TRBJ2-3	CASSYRVGTQYF
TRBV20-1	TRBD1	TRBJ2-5	CSAERPGQGFEETQYF
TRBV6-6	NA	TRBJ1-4	CASSLSGWSGNEKLFF
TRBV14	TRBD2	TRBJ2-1	CASSQGSGTSFNEQFF
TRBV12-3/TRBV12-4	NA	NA	CASSPGRATFYEQYF
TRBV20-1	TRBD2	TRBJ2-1	CSATSGGRYNEQFF
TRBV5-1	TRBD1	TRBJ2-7	CASSQGQGPYEQYF
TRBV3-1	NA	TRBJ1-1	CASSQDLRGRGAFF
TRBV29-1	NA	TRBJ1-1	CSVLGTEAFF
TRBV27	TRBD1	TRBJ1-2	CASSSPGTGALDGYTF
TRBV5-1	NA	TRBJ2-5	CASSPPLGGRETQYF
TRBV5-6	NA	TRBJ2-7	CASSFRDTSWEQYF
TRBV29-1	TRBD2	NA	CSVEETSGGEQYF
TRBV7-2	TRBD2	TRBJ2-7	CASSLALGLAKVGEQYF
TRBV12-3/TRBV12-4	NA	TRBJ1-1	CASAQNTEAFF
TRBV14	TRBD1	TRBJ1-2	CASSHLPGQGVIHGYTF
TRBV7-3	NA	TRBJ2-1	CASSPHRTYYNEQFF
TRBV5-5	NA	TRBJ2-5	CASSVSGRSSEQYF
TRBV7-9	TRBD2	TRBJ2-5	CASSLGLAGETQYF
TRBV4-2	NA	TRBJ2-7	CASSLRPGGGEQYF
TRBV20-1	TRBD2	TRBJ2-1	CSAKIGLARYNEQFF